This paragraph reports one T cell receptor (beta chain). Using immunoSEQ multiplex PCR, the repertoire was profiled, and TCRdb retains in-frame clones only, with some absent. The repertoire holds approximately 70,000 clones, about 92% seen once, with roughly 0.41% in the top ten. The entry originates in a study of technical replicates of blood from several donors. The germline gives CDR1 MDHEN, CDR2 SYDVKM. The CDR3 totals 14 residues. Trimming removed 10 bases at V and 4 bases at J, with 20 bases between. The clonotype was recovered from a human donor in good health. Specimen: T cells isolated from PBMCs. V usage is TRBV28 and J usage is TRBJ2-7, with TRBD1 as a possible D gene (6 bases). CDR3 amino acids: CATTMPGQVYEQYF. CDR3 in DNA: TGTGCCACCACAATGCCGGGACAAGTTTACGAGCAGTACTTC. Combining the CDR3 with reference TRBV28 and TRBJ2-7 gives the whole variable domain DVKVTQSSRYLVKRTGEKVFLECVQDMDHENMFWYRQDPGLGLRLIYFSYDVKMKEKGDIPEGYSVSREKKERFSLILESASTNQTSMYLCATTMPGQVYEQYFGPGTRLTVT.